The clone carrying this T cell receptor beta chain was counted once. The CDR3 covers 13 residues. V was trimmed by 6 bases and J by 5 bases, leaving 8 bases between them. Germline V gene lookup returns CDR1 MNHNY and CDR2 SVGAGI (reference sequence). The data stem from a study of blood T cell repertoires in COVID-19. Study as a whole: PBMCs, B-cell-depleted T cells, or T cells provided the cDNA or gDNA that made up the material.

In the original analysis: Reference gene primer amplification in the assay estimated nucleated cell counts. Method: immunoSEQ multiplex PCR; TCRdb's copy keeps in-frame clones and lacks some. The V and J calls and clone size are taken from that table; D and trimming were inferred from the DNA. The sample has 150,000 to 200,000 clones, around 87% seen once. Sequencing input: peripheral blood. The source is a man aged 18 to 30 with active or convalescent COVID-19. The J gene is TRBJ1-6, the V gene TRBV6-6, with a tentative D call TRBD1 (6 bases). The DNA of the CDR3 is TGTGCCAGCAGGGGGACAAATAATTCACCCCTCCACTTT. Its protein product is CASRGTNNSPLHF.